This T cell receptor (beta chain) is drawn from a study of cytotoxic CD8 clonotypes in ibrutinib-treated CLL. Study details: Across the patients, roughly 10 were relapsed/refractory, 15 treatment-naive and about 18 IGHV unmutated. Whole-study findings and limits: Clonality was higher at ibrutinib response and returned toward baseline at progression. Among the clonotypes, public ones were uncommon and contracted or held stable on treatment. Clonality measured at baseline exceeded age-matched healthy donors, tracking circulating CD8+ T-cell counts.

A remark on this clone: Its antigen is as yet unknown.

Germline assignment: CDR1 LNHDA and CDR2 SQIVND (reference sequence). This CDR3 has 15 residues. V lost 10 bases to trimming and J lost 3 bases; unmatched junction nucleotides: 10. Clones were read by immunoSEQ multiplex PCR, and TCRdb kept only the in-frame ones, dropping some. The sample carries more than 300,000 clones, around four fifths recorded once. The sequence derives from a human donor with chronic lymphocytic leukemia. The source material was PBMCs, sampled before ibrutinib treatment. V usage is TRBV19 and J usage is TRBJ2-3, with 10 bases matching TRBD2. The CDR3 DNA reads TGTGCCACACGGCTAGCGGGAGATTTGACAGATACGCAGTATTTT. This codes for CATRLAGDLTDTQYF.